This passage covers 30 T cell receptor beta chains from one sample sequenced in a study of T cells in Graves' hyperthyroidism and ophthalmopathy. RNA transcripts served as the template for amplifying TCR beta CDR3 regions. HTBI primers drove first-round RT-PCR of the TCR CDR3. TCRdb passed the multiplex PCR reads through MiXCR, listing each CDR3 protein once. The data hold approximately 740,000 distinct CDR3 sequences, with 14% observed a single time. Sequenced input: blood. The receptors here all came from a woman between 18 and 29 years old with Graves' hyperthyroidism.

This sequence joins TRBV4-1 and TRBJ2-3; unclear D gene. The CDR3 loop spans 14 amino acids. The germline V gene has CDR1 MGHRA and CDR2 YSYEKL. Deletions cut 0 bases from V and 5 bases from J, with 9 bases between. As DNA, the CDR3 is TGCGCCAGCAGCCAAGAGGCCATCAGAGATACGCAGTATTTT. Translation: CASSQEAIRDTQYF.

This clonotype showed up just a few times. The chain couples TRBV6-1 to TRBJ2-1, with TRBD2 as a possible D gene (6 bases). V was shortened by 5 bases and J by 7 bases, with 18 bases between the two germline ends. The germline V gene encodes CDR1 MNHNS and CDR2 SASEGT. This CDR3 comprises 15 residues. The CDR3 reads CASSTIRDWRNEQFF. The CDR3 DNA reads TGTGCCAGCAGTACAATACGGGACTGGAGGAATGAGCAGTTCTTC.

J is TRBJ2-5 and V is TRBV5-1, with D perhaps matching TRBD1 (6 bases). The DNA end is more similar to TRBJ2-1, so the J call may be wrong. The germline CDR1 and CDR2 sequences are SGHRS and YFSETQ. CDR3 size: 15 residues. The CDR3 reads CASSLEQGSKETQFF. The CDR3 DNA follows: TGCGCCAGCAGCTTGGAGCAGGGGTCTAAAGAGACCCAGTTCTTC.

The chain joins TRBV2 to TRBJ1-1; the match to TRBD1 covers 9 bases. The germline gives CDR1 SNHLY, CDR2 FYNNEI. The V gene end was trimmed by 4 bases and the J gene end by 3 bases; junction bases not matched to a gene: 6. This CDR3 is built from 15 residues. CDR3 DNA: TGTGCCAGCAGTGTCCACAGGGGGCACGACACTGAAGCTTTCTTT. It translates to CASSVHRGHDTEAFF.

This clonotype has ten or more counts. V usage is TRBV3-1 and J usage is TRBJ1-1, with a tentative D call TRBD1 (6 bases). V lost 1 base and J lost 7, with 13 bases in between. This CDR3 comprises 14 residues. CDR1 is LGHDT and CDR2 is YNNKEL in the germline V gene (reference sequence). CDR3 loop: CASSQGGQGLEAFF. CDR3 bases: TGTGCCAGCAGCCAAGGGGGCCAGGGGCTTGAAGCTTTCTTT. Combining the CDR3 with reference TRBV3-1 and TRBJ1-1 gives the whole variable domain DTAVSQTPKYLVTQMGNDKSIKCEQNLGHDTMYWYKQDSKKFLKIMFSYNNKELIINETVPNRFSPKSPDKAHLNLHINSLELGDSAVYFCASSQGGQGLEAFFGQGTRLTVV.

In this sample, this clonotype turned up many times. J is TRBJ2-1 and V is TRBV3-1, with D perhaps matching TRBD1 (5 bases). Trimming cost V 7 bases and J 6 bases, with 7 bases left between them. The CDR3 runs to 11 residues. Germline V gene sequence: CDR1 LGHDT, CDR2 YNNKEL (reference sequence). DNA of the CDR3: TGTGCCAGCATCCAGGGCAATGAGCAGTTCTTC. Protein sequence: CASIQGNEQFF.

This clonotype occurred many times. The chain is built from TRBV7-2 and TRBJ2-7; 7 bases are a match to TRBD2. Germline values: CDR1 SGHTA, CDR2 FQGNSA. The CDR3 spans 15 residues. V was pared by 1 base and J by 3 bases, with 6 bases of the junction left unmatched. The CDR3 DNA is TGTGCCAGCAGCTTAGGGCTAGCGGAATACTACGAGCAGTACTTC. Encoded protein: CASSLGLAEYYEQYF.

This rearrangement joins TRBV28 to TRBJ2-1; 13 bases are shared with TRBD2. The CDR3 is 17 amino acids. Germline V CDR1 and CDR2: MDHEN, SYDVKM. Unmatched junction bases numbered 8, after V lost 6 bases and J lost 3 bases. The CDR3 is CASRGLAGVANYNEQFF. CDR3 nucleotides: TGTGCCAGCAGAGGACTAGCGGGGGTAGCGAACTACAATGAGCAGTTCTTC.

This clonotype appeared many times. This sequence joins TRBV5-1 and TRBJ2-3; 8 positions agree with TRBD1. Trimming removed 3 bases from V and 4 bases from J; junction bases left unmatched: 10. The CDR3 totals 16 residues. Germline V gives CDR1 SGHRS, CDR2 YFSETQ. The CDR3 DNA follows: TGCGCCAGCAGCTATGGACAGGGAGCGAGTTCAGATACGCAGTATTTT. Its translation: CASSYGQGASSDTQYF.

V and J are TRBV6-2 or TRBV6-3 and TRBJ1-2; D not certain. From germline, CDR1 is MNHEY and CDR2 SVGEGT. The CDR3 runs to 13 residues. V lost 2 bases, J lost 6 bases, and 10 bases lay in between. This CDR3 is CASSYPLINGYTF. The CDR3 region has the DNA TGTGCCAGCAGTTACCCCCTTATCAATGGCTACACCTTC.

This clonotype has more than one count but fewer than ten. The chain couples TRBV7-3 to TRBJ2-7; D not resolved. Germline V gene lookup returns CDR1 SGHTA and CDR2 FQGTGA. There are 13 residues in the CDR3. V lost 2 bases, J lost 7 bases, and 12 bases lay in between. CDR3 sequence: CASSLGRLEEQYF. In nucleotides, the CDR3 is TGTGCCAGCAGCTTAGGGCGACTCGAAGAGCAGTACTTC.

As for this clonotype: Without the conserved terminal phenylalanine or tryptophan, this CDR3 likely stems from a read error. The chain couples TRBV2 to TRBJ2-3, with D perhaps matching TRBD1 (6 bases). Trimming left V 6 bases short and J 0 bases short, with 13 bases between. The CDR3 is 15 residues long. Germline lookup yields CDR1 SNHLY and CDR2 FYNNEI. The CDR3, as DNA: TGTGCCAGCAGCGGAGCAGGGGCTAGCACAGATACGCAGTATTAT. Protein product: CASSGAGASTDTQYY.

This clonotype was counted ten times or more. J is TRBJ1-2 and V is TRBV3-1; 8 positions agree with TRBD1. V dropped 1 base and J dropped 2; count of bases not matched to a gene: 3. Looked up from germline, CDR1 is LGHDT and CDR2 is YNNKEL (reference sequence). This CDR3 region has 15 residues. CDR3 region: CASSQGQGANYGYTF. The CDR3, as DNA: TGTGCCAGCAGCCAAGGGCAGGGGGCCAACTATGGCTACACCTTC.

This clonotype was observed many times. This sequence joins TRBV7-9 and TRBJ1-1; D unresolved. CDR3 length: 15 residues. Trimming cost V 0 bases and J 2 bases, with 10 bases left between them. The germline gives CDR1 SEHNR, CDR2 FQNEAQ (reference sequence). The DNA of the CDR3 is TGTGCCAGCAGCTTAGCTACGGGAAGCAACACTGAAGCTTTCTTT. Protein product: CASSLATGSNTEAFF.

Only a few counts were recorded for this clonotype. V usage is TRBV3-1 and J usage is TRBJ1-3; D not certain. V lost 1 base to trimming and J lost 0 bases, with 13 bases between them. Germline CDR1 reads LGHDT; CDR2 reads YNNKEL (reference sequence). The CDR3 spans 17 residues. The CDR3 is CASSQGEQLSSGNTIYF. For the CDR3, the DNA is TGTGCCAGCAGCCAAGGGGAACAACTAAGCTCTGGAAACACCATATATTTT.

The chain has TRBV18 and TRBJ1-6; D may be TRBD1 (6 bases). Germline V gene data show CDR1 as KGHSH and CDR2 as LQKENI. V shed 6 bases and J shed 6 bases, with 18 bases lying between them. The CDR3 spans 16 residues. The CDR3 DNA is TGTGCCAGCTCCCAAGACCAGGACAGCCCTAATTCACCCCTCCACTTT. Protein product: CASSQDQDSPNSPLHF. Combining the CDR3 with reference TRBV18 and TRBJ1-6 gives the whole variable domain NAGVMQNPRHLVRRRGQEARLRCSPMKGHSHVYWYRQLPEEGLKFMVYLQKENIIDESGMPKERFSAEFPKEGPSILRIQQVVRGDSAAYFCASSQDQDSPNSPLHFGNGTRLTVT.

CDR3 DNA sequence: TGCGCCACCCTCCAAACTAGCGGGAAATACACAGATACGCAGTATTTT. It specifies CATLQTSGKYTDTQYF. This chain links TRBV5-1 with TRBJ2-3, with 10 bases that match TRBD2. The CDR3 is 16 residues long. V lost 9 bases, J lost 2 bases, and 12 bases stayed unmatched. CDR1 SGHRS and CDR2 YFSETQ come from the germline V gene.

This clonotype was observed at least ten times. This rearrangement joins TRBV7-3 to TRBJ2-2, with D possibly being TRBD2 (6 bases). Trimming stripped 6 bases from V and 3 bases from J, with 17 bases between. The germline gives CDR1 SGHTA, CDR2 FQGTGA. The CDR3 has 16 amino acids. The DNA for the CDR3 is TGTGCCAGCAGTCCGATCGGGGGTTGGGACACCGGGGAGCTGTTTTTT. Translated: CASSPIGGWDTGELFF. Using reference TRBV7-3 and TRBJ2-2 for the parts outside the CDR3, the full variable domain is GAGVSQTPSNKVTEKGKYVELRCDPISGHTALYWYRQSLGQGPEFLIYFQGTGAADDSGLPNDRFFAVRPEGSVSTLKIQRTERGDSAVYLCASSPIGGWDTGELFFGEGSRLTVL.

The rearrangement links TRBV7-9 to TRBJ1-6; D possibly corresponds to TRBD1 (5 bases). Germline-derived CDR1 and CDR2 are SEHNR and FQNEAQ (reference sequence). V gave up 3 bases and J gave up 7 bases, with 13 bases separating them. The CDR3 runs 15 residues. DNA for the CDR3: TGTGCCAGCAGCTTCGAGGGGAACCTCAATTCACCCCTCCACTTT. Amino acids: CASSFEGNLNSPLHF.

In the case of this clonotype: A much larger clone differs from this one at a single base, so this may be a read error. V is TRBV10-3 and J is TRBJ2-7; the D gene could be TRBD1 or TRBD2 (5 bases each). CDR3 length equals 17 residues. In germline, CDR1 is ENHRY, CDR2 SYGVKD. In DNA form, the CDR3 reads TGTGCCATCAGTAAGTCGGTTCGGGGCCCCTTCTCCTACGAGCAGTACTTC. Translation: CAISKSVRGPFSYEQYF.

The V gene is TRBV10-3, the J gene TRBJ2-7; 8 bases are a match to TRBD2. Losses at the gene ends were 0 bases for V and 7 bases for J; bases not matched to a gene: 2. The CDR3 contains 13 residues. Germline V gene sequence: CDR1 ENHRY, CDR2 SYGVKD. For the CDR3, the DNA is TGTGCCATCAGTGAGTCGCCGGGGGGGGAGCAGTACTTC. It yields the protein CAISESPGGEQYF.

The genes are TRBV7-9 and TRBJ1-4, with 10 bases identical to TRBD1. The CDR3 has 15 residues. Germline V gene lookup returns CDR1 SEHNR and CDR2 FQNEAQ (reference sequence). V lost 4 bases and J lost 6; bases outside the gene matches: 5. CDR3 amino acids: CASSYTGTGDEKLFF. DNA for the CDR3: TGTGCCAGCAGCTATACCGGGACAGGGGATGAAAAACTGTTTTTT.

The V and J genes are TRBV7-9 and TRBJ1-1; D remains unclear. Germline V gives CDR1 SEHNR, CDR2 FQNEAQ (reference sequence). V was pared by 5 bases and J by 10 bases, with 17 bases between. CDR3 length equals 13 residues. CDR3 protein: CASSPSWPVGAFF. The CDR3 DNA is TGTGCCAGCAGCCCATCCTGGCCAGTCGGAGCTTTCTTT.

The sample holds many counts of this clonotype. This chain connects TRBV7-2 to TRBJ2-2; 9 nucleotides line up with TRBD1. The CDR3 loop spans 16 amino acids. Trimming cost V 7 bases and J 7 bases; bases outside gene matches: 13. Germline loops: CDR1 SGHTA, CDR2 FQGNSA. The CDR3 here is CASTRGGGQGDGELFF. DNA of the CDR3: TGTGCCAGCACCCGAGGGGGGGGACAGGGTGACGGGGAGCTGTTTTTT.

This clonotype was counted only a few times. This chain joins TRBV12-3 or TRBV12-4 and TRBJ1-1; D is undetermined. The CDR3 is 14 amino acids. The germline V and J ends were trimmed by 3 bases and 3 bases, with 11 bases remaining between them. The CDR3 DNA is TGTGCCAGCAGTTTTCCTGCTATGTACACTGAAGCTTTCTTT. This translates into CASSFPAMYTEAFF.

There are many counts of this clonotype. The genes are TRBV5-6 and TRBJ2-1; D is ambiguous. The germline V gene has CDR1 SGHDT and CDR2 YYEEEE. This CDR3 has 14 residues. V lost 2 bases and J lost 7, with 13 bases in between. CDR3 DNA sequence: TGTGCCAGCAGCTTAGGAGCAGGTGTGAATGAGCAGTTCTTC. Its protein product is CASSLGAGVNEQFF.

This clonotype was observed at least ten times. The chain combines TRBV11-2 with TRBJ2-7; D gene unclear. Trimming shortened V by 1 base and J by 0 bases, and 13 bases separated the two germline ends. The CDR3 is 16 residues long. The germline V gene has CDR1 SGHAT and CDR2 FQNNGV. CDR3 in amino acids: CASSLVGRTLSYEQYF. In DNA form, the CDR3 reads TGTGCCAGCAGCTTAGTCGGCAGGACCCTCTCCTACGAGCAGTACTTC.

The chain combines TRBV20-1 with TRBJ2-7, with unresolved D. The CDR3 is made up of 10 amino acids. With 6 bases removed from V and 2 bases from J, the gap between germline ends came to 5 bases. Germline values: CDR1 DFQATT, CDR2 SNEGSKA (reference sequence). This chain's CDR3 is CSARAYEQYF. The CDR3 nucleotides are TGCAGTGCCCGGGCCTACGAGCAGTACTTC.

The sample holds many counts of this clonotype. V usage is TRBV7-2 and J usage is TRBJ2-1; D may match TRBD1 or TRBD2 (5 bases each). The length of the CDR3 is 16 residues. The germline gives CDR1 SGHTA, CDR2 FQGNSA. The germline V and J ends were trimmed by 2 bases and 3 bases, with 14 bases remaining between them. The CDR3 DNA follows: TGTGCCAGCAGCTTAATGTGGGACCCCCGCTACAATGAGCAGTTCTTC. Translated: CASSLMWDPRYNEQFF.

This chain joins TRBV19 and TRBJ1-2, with D perhaps matching TRBD1 (6 bases). Germline V gives CDR1 LNHDA, CDR2 SQIVND (reference sequence). With 5 bases removed from V and 7 bases from J, the gap between germline ends came to 23 bases. The CDR3 consists of 16 residues. Here the CDR3 DNA reads TGTGCCAGTAGTTCCACCCGGGGGACAAAGTCCGGTGGCTACACCTTC. This gives the protein CASSSTRGTKSGGYTF.